This T cell receptor beta chain was recorded in a study of CD8 T cells in Susac syndrome. The wider study: Patients with Susac syndrome were therapy-naive, on corticosteroids, or on intravenous immunoglobulin alone at blood draw.

Sequencing of TCR beta was performed on blood CD8+ and CD4+ T cells. Notes on the study in general: The relatively small number of individuals in the TCR sequencing and HLA analysis was acknowledged by the study.

With respect to this clonotype: Its target is not known.

cDNA came from roughly 0.53 to 1 ug RNA primed by random hexamers. One entry per CDR3 protein, called by TCRdb with MiXCR from the immunoSEQ multiplex PCR reads. The repertoire includes 95,000 to 150,000 distinct CDR3 sequences, roughly 95% of them detected once, and roughly 0.14% sits in the top ten. This clonotype originated in a human donor with Susac syndrome. Material: CD4+ T cells from PBMCs.

CDR3 coding DNA: TGTGCCAGCAGCGTAGGGCAGGGTGGTGAAAAACTGTTTTTT. Its protein product is CASSVGQGGEKLFF. V is TRBV9 and J is TRBJ1-4; D is perhaps TRBD1 (5 bases). CDR1 is SGDLS and CDR2 is YYNGEE in the germline V gene. This CDR3 has 14 amino acids. The ends were cut back, 0 bases at V and 7 bases at J, with 10 bases in the middle.